The rows below give T cell receptor beta chains drawn from one sample of a study of naive and memory T cell subsets. TCRdb processed the 5' RACE reads anew with MiXCR; each CDR3 protein has one entry. The repertoire holds 57,000 or so distinct CDR3 sequences, with 7.2% as singletons. The receptors originated from a male donor in good health. The CDR3 runs from the conserved cysteine through the conserved F or W. A D gene is named only where the DNA matches it firmly. Some rows have no size entry. The others give once, few or many, or a class for an expanded clone.

d_call: .
clone_size: few
cdr3_length: 13
j_call: TRBJ1-5
v_call: TRBV6-5
cdr3_nt: TGTGCCAGCAGTTACTCGAATGACGGCGCCCAGCATTTT
cdr3_aa: CASSYSNDGAQHF

d_call: TRBD2
clone_size: few
cdr3_length: 13
j_call: TRBJ2-7
v_call: TRBV3-1
cdr3_nt: TGTGCCAGCAGCTCAAGATGGGAGGGCGAGCAGTACTTC
cdr3_aa: CASSSRWEGEQYF

d_call: .
clone_size: .
cdr3_length: 14
j_call: TRBJ2-5
v_call: TRBV29-1
cdr3_nt: TGCAGCGTTGTGGAGTGGGGGCTTGGAGAGACCCAGTACTTC
cdr3_aa: CSVVEWGLGETQYF

d_call: .
clone_size: few
cdr3_length: 14
j_call: TRBJ2-2
v_call: TRBV11-3
cdr3_nt: TGTGCCAGCAGCCACCCGGAGTATGCCGGGGAGCTGTTTTTT
cdr3_aa: CASSHPEYAGELFF

d_call: TRBD2
clone_size: many
cdr3_length: 15
j_call: TRBJ2-5
v_call: TRBV7-9
cdr3_nt: TGTGCCAGCAGCACGTCGACTAGCGCACTTGGGACCCAGTACTTC
cdr3_aa: CASSTSTSALGTQYF

d_call: .
clone_size: .
cdr3_length: 15
j_call: TRBJ2-7
v_call: TRBV29-1
cdr3_nt: TGCAGCGTTGCCAGCAGCGGTCTTCTCTCCTACGAGCAGTACTTC
cdr3_aa: CSVASSGLLSYEQYF

d_call: .
clone_size: few
cdr3_length: 16
j_call: TRBJ2-1
v_call: TRBV11-1
cdr3_nt: TGTGCCAGCACGATGGGGACTGGGATCGGAGGTGGCGAGCAGTTCTTC
cdr3_aa: CASTMGTGIGGGEQFF

d_call: TRBD1
clone_size: .
cdr3_length: 15
j_call: TRBJ1-1
v_call: TRBV3-1
cdr3_nt: TGTGCCAGCAGCACCCCGACAGGGACCTCCACTGAAGCTTTCTTT
cdr3_aa: CASSTPTGTSTEAFF

d_call: .
clone_size: few
cdr3_length: 16
j_call: TRBJ2-5
v_call: TRBV29-1
cdr3_nt: TGCAGCGTTGAAGATCGGTCCCAAGCCAGTCAAGAGACCCAGTACTTC
cdr3_aa: CSVEDRSQASQETQYF

d_call: TRBD1
clone_size: few
cdr3_length: 14
j_call: TRBJ1-2
v_call: TRBV29-1
cdr3_nt: TGCAGCGCCGCCGACAGGGAAGGCGGTTATGGCTACACCTTC
cdr3_aa: CSAADREGGYGYTF

d_call: TRBD2
clone_size: few
cdr3_length: 18
j_call: TRBJ2-3
v_call: TRBV5-4
cdr3_nt: TGTGCCAGCAGCTTAGCCGGGGGGATAGCGACTAGCACAGATACGCAGTATTTT
cdr3_aa: CASSLAGGIATSTDTQYF

d_call: .
clone_size: many
cdr3_length: 12
j_call: TRBJ1-5
v_call: TRBV7-9
cdr3_nt: TGTGCCAGCAGCTGGTACGATCAGCCCCAGCATTTT
cdr3_aa: CASSWYDQPQHF

d_call: .
clone_size: .
cdr3_length: 13
j_call: TRBJ2-2
v_call: TRBV29-1
cdr3_nt: TGCAGCGTTGGTCGGCAGAACACCGGGGAGCTGTTTTTT
cdr3_aa: CSVGRQNTGELFF

d_call: .
clone_size: .
cdr3_length: 14
j_call: TRBJ2-7
v_call: TRBV14
cdr3_nt: TGTGCCAGCAGCCCCGGGACGCACTCCTACGAGCAGTACTTC
cdr3_aa: CASSPGTHSYEQYF

d_call: .
clone_size: few
cdr3_length: 16
j_call: TRBJ2-5
v_call: TRBV6-6
cdr3_nt: TGTGCCAGCAGTTACTCGAGACTAGGCTTCGGAGAGACCCAGTACTTC
cdr3_aa: CASSYSRLGFGETQYF

d_call: TRBD2
clone_size: few
cdr3_length: 15
j_call: TRBJ2-1
v_call: TRBV10-3
cdr3_nt: TGTGCCATCATGAAACTAGCGGGAGTCGACAATGAGCAGTTCTTC
cdr3_aa: CAIMKLAGVDNEQFF

d_call: .
clone_size: .
cdr3_length: 13
j_call: TRBJ2-7
v_call: TRBV10-3
cdr3_nt: TGTGCCATCAGTGAGTCGATCACGTACGAGCAGTACTTC
cdr3_aa: CAISESITYEQYF